This T cell receptor (beta chain) was found in a study of blood T cell repertoires in COVID-19. Authors' data handling: It was from reference gene primer amplification that nucleated cell counts were estimated. Generated by immunoSEQ multiplex PCR, the TCRdb table keeps only in-frame clones and is missing some. The DNA was the basis for D and trimming; V, J and clone size are from that table. The sample has around 200,000 clones, about 88% seen once; the top ten hold around 7%. The trim removed 6 bases at V and 8 bases at J, leaving 3 bases unmatched. The CDR3 length is 12 residues. Germline V CDR1 and CDR2: MDHEN, SYDVKM.

Sequencing was performed on peripheral blood. V usage is TRBV28 and J usage is TRBJ2-2, with 7 nucleotides matching TRBD1. This TCR derives from an elderly woman in a cohort sampled during active or convalescent COVID-19. This CDR3 is CASRRGPGELFF. DNA of the CDR3: TGTGCCAGCAGGAGGGGGCCGGGGGAGCTGTTTTTT. The entire variable domain, with the rest obtained from reference TRBV28 and TRBJ2-2, is as follows: DVKVTQSSRYLVKRTGEKVFLECVQDMDHENMFWYRQDPGLGLRLIYFSYDVKMKEKGDIPEGYSVSREKKERFSLILESASTNQTSMYLCASRRGPGELFFGEGSRLTVL.